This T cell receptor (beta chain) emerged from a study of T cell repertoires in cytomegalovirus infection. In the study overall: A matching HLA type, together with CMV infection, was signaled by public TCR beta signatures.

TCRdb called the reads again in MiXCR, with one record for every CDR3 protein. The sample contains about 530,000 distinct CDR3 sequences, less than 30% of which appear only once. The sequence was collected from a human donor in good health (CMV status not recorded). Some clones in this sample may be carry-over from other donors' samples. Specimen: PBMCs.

CDR3: CASSLRIPGYTF. CDR3 nucleotides: TGTGCCAGCAGCCTCCGAATCCCTGGCTACACCTTC. The J gene is TRBJ1-2, the V gene TRBV28; D is uncertain. Germline CDR1 and CDR2: MDHEN and SYDVKM. The CDR3 length is 12 residues. The V end was cut by 6 bases, the J end by 7 bases, with 12 bases between.